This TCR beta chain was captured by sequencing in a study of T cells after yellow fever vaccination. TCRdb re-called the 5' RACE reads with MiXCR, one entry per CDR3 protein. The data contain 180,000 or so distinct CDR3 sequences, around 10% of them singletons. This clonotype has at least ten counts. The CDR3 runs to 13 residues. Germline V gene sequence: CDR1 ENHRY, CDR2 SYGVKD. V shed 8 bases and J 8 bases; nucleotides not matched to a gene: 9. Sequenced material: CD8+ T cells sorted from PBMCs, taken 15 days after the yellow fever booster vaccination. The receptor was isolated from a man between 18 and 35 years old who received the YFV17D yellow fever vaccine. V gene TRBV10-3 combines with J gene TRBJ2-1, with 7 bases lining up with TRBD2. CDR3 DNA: TGTGCCATCCGGGAGGCAGGTCTCGATGAGCAGTTCTTC. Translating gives CAIREAGLDEQFF.